This T cell receptor beta chain was identified in a study of T cell responses to AZD1222 COVID-19 vaccine. Broader study findings: Clonal diversity was possibly underestimated; the donors were predominantly white British and more often female. There were repertoire samples only from the period after the peak T cell response. Spike-specific TCRs gained breadth and depth after people received two AZD1222 doses. CD4 TCRs associated with vaccination spanned spike, dominating at 160-218 and 743-854.

This clone was observed a single time. The antigen is not known. Libraries were prepared by immunoSEQ multiplex PCR; TCRdb keeps only in-frame clonotypes and omits some of them. Of 100,000 to 110,000 clones listed, around 87% are singletons. The input for sequencing was peripheral blood, taken on day 0 of MenACWY control vaccination. The receptor was derived from an adult in good health.

As DNA, the CDR3 is TGTGCCAGCAGCCCCACAGGGATAGGGACTGAAGCTTTCTTT. Residues: CASSPTGIGTEAFF. V is TRBV7-2 and J is TRBJ1-1; D may be TRBD1 (6 bases). Germline CDR1 is SGHTA and CDR2 is FQGNSA. This CDR3 comprises 14 residues. Trimming took 5 bases from V and 5 from J, leaving 15 bases between them.